These 26 T cell receptor beta chains came from one sample sequenced in a study of blood T cell repertoires in COVID-19. Only in-frame clones appear in the TCRdb table, and some are missing; sequencing was by immunoSEQ multiplex PCR. This sample has under 130,000 clones, with about 80% found just once. The specimen sequenced was peripheral blood. The receptors were gathered from a human donor in a cohort sampled during active or convalescent COVID-19.

The chain combines TRBV10-3 with TRBJ2-2; 7 bases match TRBD1. The germline V gene has CDR1 ENHRY and CDR2 SYGVKD. V shed 7 bases, J shed 2 bases, and the junction held 7 bases outside the gene matches. CDR3 length: 15 amino acids. DNA of the CDR3: TGTGCCATCAATAACAGGGGATTAAACACCGGGGAGCTGTTTTTT. It yields the protein CAINNRGLNTGELFF.

J is TRBJ1-5 and V is TRBV19; D perhaps matches TRBD1 (6 bases). Germline V gene sequence: CDR1 LNHDA, CDR2 SQIVND (reference sequence). The CDR3 is made up of 14 amino acids. Between the trimmed V and J ends, which lost 2 bases and 5 bases, there was a span of 10 bases. CDR3 residues: CASSIQGLDQPQHF. The CDR3 bases are TGTGCCAGTAGTATACAGGGGCTGGATCAGCCCCAGCATTTT.

The chain has TRBV2 and TRBJ1-1, with TRBD1 matching 10 bases. The CDR3 consists of 15 residues. V lost 8 bases and J lost 0; bases outside the gene matches: 6. In germline, CDR1 is SNHLY, CDR2 FYNNEI. The CDR3 protein is CASLTGGRMNTEAFF. CDR3 DNA sequence: TGTGCCAGCCTGACAGGGGGCCGGATGAACACTGAAGCTTTCTTT.

The genes are TRBV6-5 and TRBJ2-1; D is possibly TRBD2 (6 bases). The V end was cut by 0 bases, the J end by 2 bases, with 11 bases between. CDR3 length: 16 amino acids. Looked up from germline, CDR1 is MNHEY and CDR2 is SVGAGI. This chain's CDR3 is CASSYSGGEPYNEQFF. The CDR3 bases are TGTGCCAGCAGTTACTCTGGCGGGGAGCCCTACAATGAGCAGTTCTTC.

The chain uses TRBV20-1 and TRBJ2-3, with no clear D. This CDR3 region has 12 residues. Trimming took off 3 bases at V and 5 bases at J, with 9 bases between the two ends. The germline V gene has CDR1 DFQATT and CDR2 SNEGSKA (reference sequence). In DNA, the CDR3 is TGCAGTGCTAGTTTGAGTGTAGATACGCAGTATTTT. This codes for CSASLSVDTQYF.

V and J are TRBV10-3 and TRBJ2-2; D is perhaps TRBD1 (5 bases). Germline V gives CDR1 ENHRY, CDR2 SYGVKD. Trimming removed 2 bases from V and 7 bases from J, with 11 bases in between. The CDR3 contains 14 residues. CDR3 sequence (DNA): TGTGCCATCAGTGAGAGGCTAGGGGTCGGGGAGCTGTTTTTT. Amino acids: CAISERLGVGELFF.

The chain has TRBV14 and TRBJ2-5; 7 positions agree with TRBD2. J lost 6 bases, V lost 1 base, and 5 bases had no gene match. Germline V lookup: CDR1 SGHDN, CDR2 FVKESK. The CDR3 is 14 residues long. CDR3 residues: CASSQGGTTQTQYF. In DNA, the CDR3 is TGTGCCAGCAGCCAAGGAGGGACTACTCAGACCCAGTACTTC.

This chain joins TRBV10-1 and TRBJ1-2, with 10 bases matching TRBD1. This CDR3 comprises 14 residues. V gave up 0 bases and J gave up 8 bases; unmatched junction bases: 3. Germline V lookup: CDR1 WNHNN, CDR2 SYGVQD (reference sequence). The CDR3 bases are TGCGCCAGCAGTGAGTCGGGACAGGGGCCCGGCTACACCTTC. It translates to CASSESGQGPGYTF.

This rearrangement joins TRBV4-2 to TRBJ1-4; tentatively, D is TRBD1 (5 bases). The CDR3 runs to 16 residues. Germline assignment: CDR1 LGHNA and CDR2 YNFKEQ. Trimming pared 0 bases from V and 5 bases from J, leaving 13 bases between. CDR3 DNA: TGTGCCAGCAGCCAAGATAGGAGACGGGGGAATGAAAAACTGTTTTTT. Translated, it gives CASSQDRRRGNEKLFF.

The chain recombines TRBV28 with TRBJ1-1, with 10 bases matching TRBD1. Germline CDR1 reads MDHEN; CDR2 reads SYDVKM. J gave up 4 bases and V 6 bases, and 2 bases lay outside the gene matches. This CDR3 is 13 amino acids long. CDR3 protein: CASRTGGITEAFF. In DNA, the CDR3 is TGTGCCAGCAGGACAGGGGGCATCACTGAAGCTTTCTTT.

The genes are TRBV7-2 and TRBJ2-5; D gene ambiguous. V was trimmed by 4 bases and J by 5 bases, leaving 5 bases between them. This CDR3 has 11 amino acids. Looked up from germline, CDR1 is SGHTA and CDR2 is FQGNSA. The CDR3 bases are TGTGCCAGCAGCTCCCGGGAGACCCAGTACTTC. It yields the protein CASSSRETQYF.

The chain carries TRBV4-1 and TRBJ2-5, with TRBD2 identical over 10 bases. The V and J ends lost 1 base and 9 bases, in that order; junction bases with no gene match: 8. This CDR3 spans 15 amino acids. Germline V gene data show CDR1 as MGHRA and CDR2 as YSYEKL. CDR3 sequence (DNA): TGCGCCAGCAGCCAAGGGACTAGCGGTACGAGAGCCCAGTACTTC. Protein: CASSQGTSGTRAQYF.

The chain is built from TRBV11-3 and TRBJ1-1, with TRBD1 matching 9 bases. Looked up from germline, CDR1 is SGHNT and CDR2 is YENEEA. The CDR3 extends over 15 amino acids. V lost 5 bases and J lost 0; bases outside the gene matches: 4. The CDR3 bases are TGTGCCAGCAGCACATGGACAGGGGTGAACACTGAAGCTTTCTTT. Its translation: CASSTWTGVNTEAFF.

The rearrangement joins TRBV30 to TRBJ1-5, with D unresolved. The germline V and J ends were trimmed by 2 bases and 6 bases, with 11 bases remaining between them. CDR1 and CDR2 from the germline V gene are GTSNPN and SVGIG (reference sequence). The CDR3 length is 13 residues. The CDR3 sequence is CAWSLVAAQPQHF. The CDR3 DNA reads TGTGCCTGGAGTCTCGTAGCGGCTCAGCCCCAGCATTTT.

This chain connects TRBV7-2 to TRBJ1-5; no reliable D call. The CDR3 is 13 amino acids. The germline V gene encodes CDR1 SGHTA and CDR2 FQGNSA. With 1 base removed from V and 5 bases from J, the gap between germline ends came to 6 bases. The CDR3 bases are TGTGCCAGCAGCTTAGTGTTCGATCAGCCCCAGCATTTT. Protein sequence: CASSLVFDQPQHF.

This clone was seen once. The J gene is TRBJ1-4, the V gene TRBV5-1; 8 nucleotides line up with TRBD1. Germline-derived CDR1 and CDR2 are SGHRS and YFSETQ. The length of the CDR3 is 15 residues. With V trimmed by 0 bases and J by 4 bases, 2 bases remained unmatched. The CDR3 region has the DNA TGCGCCAGCAGCTTGGACGGACAGGGTAATGAAAAACTGTTTTTT. Residues: CASSLDGQGNEKLFF.

The chain combines TRBV2 with TRBJ2-3; D unresolved. Germline V lookup: CDR1 SNHLY, CDR2 FYNNEI. V was trimmed by 7 bases and J by 2 bases, leaving 19 bases between them. The CDR3 contains 16 residues. The CDR3, as DNA: TGTGCCAGCAAACCCCTAGGAGCCCCACTCACAGATACGCAGTATTTT. The encoded protein is CASKPLGAPLTDTQYF. Using reference TRBV2 and TRBJ2-3 for the parts outside the CDR3, the full variable domain is EPEVTQTPSHQVTQMGQEVILRCVPISNHLYFYWYRQILGQKVEFLVSFYNNEISEKSEIFDDQFSVERPDGSNFTLKIRSTKLEDSAMYFCASKPLGAPLTDTQYFGPGTRLTVL.

This chain links TRBV6-5 with TRBJ1-5, with TRBD1 matching over 7 bases. Germline values: CDR1 MNHEY, CDR2 SVGAGI. This CDR3 has 13 residues. After removal of 7 bases from V and 7 bases from J, the junction contained 7 bases not matched to a gene. The CDR3 spells CASNPQGRQPQHF. CDR3 nucleotide sequence: TGTGCCAGCAATCCACAGGGGCGGCAGCCCCAGCATTTT.

The rearrangement links TRBV13 to TRBJ2-1; 13 bases are shared with TRBD2. Germline CDR1 reads PRHDT; CDR2 reads FYEKMQ (reference sequence). J was trimmed by 8 bases and V by 4 bases; bases with no gene match: 5. This CDR3 comprises 15 residues. CDR3 sequence reads: CASSSTSGGAYEQFF. CDR3 coding DNA: TGTGCCAGCAGCTCAACTAGCGGGGGGGCCTATGAGCAGTTCTTC. Variable domain in full (rest from reference TRBV13 and TRBJ2-1): AAGVIQSPRHLIKEKRETATLKCYPIPRHDTVYWYQQGPGQDPQFLISFYEKMQSDKGSIPDRFSAQQFSDYHSELNMSSLELGDSALYFCASSSTSGGAYEQFFGPGTRLTVL.

This sequence joins TRBV5-1 and TRBJ2-5; TRBD1 agrees at 7 bases. The DNA matches TRBJ2-7 better at its end, which makes the J call doubtful. The CDR3 is 15 amino acids. The germline CDR1 and CDR2 sequences are SGHRS and YFSETQ. The CDR3 reads CASSSQTGQAYEQYF. CDR3 DNA sequence: TGCGCCAGCAGCTCACAGACAGGGCAAGCCTACGAGCAGTACTTC.

CDR3 sequence (DNA): TGTGCCACCAGCAGAATGGGGGGAGGAGATCAGCCCCAGCATTTT. Its protein product is CATSRMGGGDQPQHF. The chain couples TRBV15 to TRBJ1-5; possible D gene TRBD1, 5 bases. The V gene lost 2 bases and the J gene lost 5 bases, with 13 bases spanning the gap. The germline CDR1 and CDR2 sequences are LNHNV and YYDKDF (reference sequence). The CDR3 is 15 residues long.

The chain uses TRBV19 and TRBJ1-5; 7 bases agree with TRBD1. Germline V gene data show CDR1 as LNHDA and CDR2 as SQIVND (reference sequence). Trimming removed 3 bases from V and 4 bases from J; junction bases left unmatched: 3. The CDR3 is 14 residues long. CDR3 in amino acids: CASSMKQGNQPQHF. The CDR3, as DNA: TGTGCCAGTAGTATGAAACAGGGGAATCAGCCCCAGCATTTT.

V gene TRBV6-5 combines with J gene TRBJ1-3; D is perhaps TRBD1 (6 bases). V shed 6 bases and J shed 0 bases, with 6 bases lying between them. Germline V gives CDR1 MNHEY, CDR2 SVGAGI. This CDR3 has 13 amino acids. The CDR3 bases are TGTGCCAGCAGGACAGGCTCTGGAAACACCATATATTTT. Translated, it gives CASRTGSGNTIYF.

On this clone: Other nucleotide sequences in the sample specify the same CDR3. The chain carries TRBV5-1 and TRBJ2-7; a weak D match, TRBD1 (6 bases). Germline-derived CDR1 and CDR2 are SGHRS and YFSETQ. The CDR3 is 13 residues long. Trimming removed 2 bases at V and 3 bases at J, with 9 bases between. The DNA of the CDR3 is TGCGCCAGCAGCTTTCAGGGGAACTACGAGCAGTACTTC. Translation: CASSFQGNYEQYF.

This clone is a singleton in its sample. V gene TRBV2 combines with J gene TRBJ2-7; perhaps TRBD1 as D (6 bases). V was shortened by 5 bases and J by 4 bases, with 15 bases between the two germline ends. The CDR3 length is 14 residues. Germline CDR1 SNHLY, CDR2 FYNNEI. The CDR3 region has the DNA TGTGCCAGCAGTACCATCAGGGGCGGGTACGAGCAGTACTTC. Translated: CASSTIRGGYEQYF. The complete variable domain, with remaining parts taken from reference TRBV2 and TRBJ2-7, reads EPEVTQTPSHQVTQMGQEVILRCVPISNHLYFYWYRQILGQKVEFLVSFYNNEISEKSEIFDDQFSVERPDGSNFTLKIRSTKLEDSAMYFCASSTIRGGYEQYFGPGTRLTVT.

The rearrangement uses TRBV11-3 and TRBJ1-6; D gene unclear. CDR1 is SGHNT, CDR2 YENEEA, per germline. V dropped 2 bases and J dropped 1 base, with 6 bases sitting between them. The CDR3 contains 15 residues. The DNA of the CDR3 is TGTGCCAGCAGCTTAAGGCGGTCCTATAATTCACCCCTCCACTTT. Translated: CASSLRRSYNSPLHF.